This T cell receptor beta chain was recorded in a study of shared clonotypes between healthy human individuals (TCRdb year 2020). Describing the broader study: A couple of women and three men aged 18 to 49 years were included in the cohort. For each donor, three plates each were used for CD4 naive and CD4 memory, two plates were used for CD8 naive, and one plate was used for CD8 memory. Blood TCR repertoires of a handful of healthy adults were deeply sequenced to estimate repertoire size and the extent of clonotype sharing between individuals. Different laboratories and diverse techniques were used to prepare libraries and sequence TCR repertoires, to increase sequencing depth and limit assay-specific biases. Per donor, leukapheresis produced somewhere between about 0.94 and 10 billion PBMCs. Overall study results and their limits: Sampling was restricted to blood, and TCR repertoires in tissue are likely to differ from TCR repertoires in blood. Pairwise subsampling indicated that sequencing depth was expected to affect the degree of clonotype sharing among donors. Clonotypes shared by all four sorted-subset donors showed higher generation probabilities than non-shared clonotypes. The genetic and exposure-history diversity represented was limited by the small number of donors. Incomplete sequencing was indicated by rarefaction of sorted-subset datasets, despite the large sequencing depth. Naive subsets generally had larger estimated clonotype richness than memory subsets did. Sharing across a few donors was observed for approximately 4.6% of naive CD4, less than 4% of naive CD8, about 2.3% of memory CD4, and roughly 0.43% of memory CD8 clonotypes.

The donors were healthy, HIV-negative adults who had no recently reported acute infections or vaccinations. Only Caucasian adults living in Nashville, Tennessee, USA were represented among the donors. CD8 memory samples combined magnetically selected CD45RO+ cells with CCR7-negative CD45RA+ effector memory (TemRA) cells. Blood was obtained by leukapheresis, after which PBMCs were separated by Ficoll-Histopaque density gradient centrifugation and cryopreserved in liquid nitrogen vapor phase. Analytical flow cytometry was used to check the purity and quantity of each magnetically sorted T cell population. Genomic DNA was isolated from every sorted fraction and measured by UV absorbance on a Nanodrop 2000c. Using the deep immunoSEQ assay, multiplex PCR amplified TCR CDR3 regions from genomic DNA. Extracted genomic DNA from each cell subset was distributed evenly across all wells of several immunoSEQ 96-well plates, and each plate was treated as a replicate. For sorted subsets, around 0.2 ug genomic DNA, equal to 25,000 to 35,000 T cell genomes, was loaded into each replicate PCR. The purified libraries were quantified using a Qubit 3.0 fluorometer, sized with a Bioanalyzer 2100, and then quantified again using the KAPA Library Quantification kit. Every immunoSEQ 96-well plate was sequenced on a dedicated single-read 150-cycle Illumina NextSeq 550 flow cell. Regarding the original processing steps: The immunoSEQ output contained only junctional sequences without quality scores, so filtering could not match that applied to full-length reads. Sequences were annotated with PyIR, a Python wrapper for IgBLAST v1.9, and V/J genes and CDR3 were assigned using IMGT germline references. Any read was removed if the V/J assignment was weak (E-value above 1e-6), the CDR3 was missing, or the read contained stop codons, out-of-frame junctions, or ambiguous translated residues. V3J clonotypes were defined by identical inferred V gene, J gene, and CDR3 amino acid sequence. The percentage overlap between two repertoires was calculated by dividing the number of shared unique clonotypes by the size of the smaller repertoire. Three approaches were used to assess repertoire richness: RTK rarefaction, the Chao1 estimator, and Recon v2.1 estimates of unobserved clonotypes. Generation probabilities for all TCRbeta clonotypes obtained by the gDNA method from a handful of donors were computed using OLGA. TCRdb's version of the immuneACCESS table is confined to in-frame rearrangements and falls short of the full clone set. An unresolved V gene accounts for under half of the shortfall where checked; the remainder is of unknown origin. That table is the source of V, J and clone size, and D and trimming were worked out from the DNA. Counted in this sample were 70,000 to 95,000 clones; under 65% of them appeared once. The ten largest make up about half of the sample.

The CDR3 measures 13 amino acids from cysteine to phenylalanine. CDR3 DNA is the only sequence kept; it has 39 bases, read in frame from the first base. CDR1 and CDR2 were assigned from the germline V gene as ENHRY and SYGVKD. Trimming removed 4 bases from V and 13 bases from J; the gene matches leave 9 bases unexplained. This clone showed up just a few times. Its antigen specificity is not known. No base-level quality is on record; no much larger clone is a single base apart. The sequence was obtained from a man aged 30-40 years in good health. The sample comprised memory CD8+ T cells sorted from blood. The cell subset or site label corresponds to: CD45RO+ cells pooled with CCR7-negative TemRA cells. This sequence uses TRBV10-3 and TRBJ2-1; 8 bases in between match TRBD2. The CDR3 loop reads CAISVPPGRVQFF. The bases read TGTGCCATCAGTGTGCCGCCCGGGAGGGTCCAGTTCTTC.